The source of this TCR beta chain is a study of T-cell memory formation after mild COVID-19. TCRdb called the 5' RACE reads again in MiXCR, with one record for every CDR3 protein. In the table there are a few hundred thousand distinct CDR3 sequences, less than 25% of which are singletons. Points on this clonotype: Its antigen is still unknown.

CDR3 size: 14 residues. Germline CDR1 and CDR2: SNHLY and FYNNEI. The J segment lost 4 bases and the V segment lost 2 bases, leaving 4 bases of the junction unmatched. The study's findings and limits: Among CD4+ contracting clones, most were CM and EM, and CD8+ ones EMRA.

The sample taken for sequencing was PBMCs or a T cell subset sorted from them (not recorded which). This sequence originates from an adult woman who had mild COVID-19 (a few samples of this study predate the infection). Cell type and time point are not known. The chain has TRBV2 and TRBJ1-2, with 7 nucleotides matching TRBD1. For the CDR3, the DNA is TGTGCCAGCAGTGAACACGCAGGGGGCTATGGCTACACCTTC. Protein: CASSEHAGGYGYTF.